Below, 19 T cell receptor beta chains from the same sample are listed, as sequenced in a study of monozygotic twins with inflammatory bowel disease (dated by TCRdb to between 2018 and 2021). Receptor amplification or capture employed 5' RACE. TCRdb records Illumina HiSeq 2500 as the sequencer. Each entry corresponds to one CDR3 protein sequence from reads that TCRdb reprocessed, and DNA is not given. The sample's own table lists 400,000 or so distinct CDR3 sequences. The biggest ten clones account for roughly 2.3% of the sample. What was sequenced was blood. Receptors were obtained from a human donor with ulcerative colitis or Crohn's disease, or a healthy co-twin of an affected twin (not recorded which).

V is TRBV6-2 or TRBV6-3 and J is TRBJ2-5; with no DNA, the TCRdb D assignment of TRBD2 cannot be verified. Germline V lookup: CDR1 MNHEY, CDR2 SVGEGT. This CDR3 contains 12 residues. The CDR3 here is CASSYPSETQYF.

The chain couples TRBV12-3 or TRBV12-4 to TRBJ1-3. The CDR3 contains 14 residues. The CDR3: CASSWRGSGNTIYF.

The gene calls are TRBV12-3 or TRBV12-4 and TRBJ2-7. The CDR3 contains 11 residues. This chain's CDR3 is CASAWGYEQYF.

The chain combines TRBV5-1 with TRBJ2-6; TCRdb picks TRBD1, but there is no DNA to check that call. The V gene's germline CDR1 is SGHRS and CDR2 YFSETQ. This CDR3 spans 16 amino acids. The CDR3 is CASSSDRGVGANVLTF.

The V call is TRBV20-1, the J call TRBJ1-5. This CDR3 spans 13 amino acids. Germline V CDR1 and CDR2: DFQATT, SNEGSKA (reference sequence). The CDR3 loop is CSARDRTDQPQHF.

The rearrangement joins TRBV15 to TRBJ2-3. Germline assignment: CDR1 LNHNV and CDR2 YYDKDF (reference sequence). The length of the CDR3 is 13 residues. CDR3 in amino acids: CATRDRSTDTQYF.

The chain is built from TRBV28 and TRBJ2-3; TCRdb proposes TRBD2, but this gene call is untestable without DNA. The V gene's germline CDR1 is MDHEN and CDR2 SYDVKM. CDR3 length equals 17 residues. CDR3: CASSLALWRESTDTQYF.

The rearrangement joins TRBV5-5 to TRBJ1-6. This CDR3 has 15 amino acids. Germline assignment: CDR1 SGHKS and CDR2 YYEKEE (reference sequence). The CDR3 loop reads CASSLIWASNSPLHF. Variable domain in full (rest from reference TRBV5-5 and TRBJ1-6): DAGVTQSPTHLIKTRGQQVTLRCSPISGHKSVSWYQQVLGQGPQFIFQYYEKEERGRGNFPDRFSARQFPNYSSELNVNALLLGDSALYLCASSLIWASNSPLHFGNGTRLTVT.

The chain joins TRBV27 to TRBJ2-5; no DNA is available, so the TRBD2 call from TCRdb remains unchecked. This CDR3 has 12 amino acids. CDR1 is MNHEY and CDR2 is SMNVEV in the germline V gene (reference sequence). The chain's CDR3 is CASRGLQETQYF.

The rearrangement uses TRBV5-5 and TRBJ2-1. In germline, CDR1 is SGHKS, CDR2 YYEKEE (reference sequence). This CDR3 has 15 amino acids. CDR3 sequence reads: CASSRGGSGYNEQFF.

The J gene is TRBJ2-3, the V gene TRBV10-3. Germline CDR1 ENHRY, CDR2 SYGVKD. The CDR3 sequence is 11 residues long. CDR3 region: CAISVSGTQYF.

The chain is built from TRBV15 and TRBJ2-1; TCRdb proposes TRBD1, but this gene call is untestable without DNA. The CDR3 has 13 residues. Germline CDR1 and CDR2: LNHNV and YYDKDF (reference sequence). The CDR3 loop reads CATTGQGYNEQFF.

The chain uses TRBV20-1 and TRBJ1-1; the TRBD1 assignment by TCRdb is unverifiable without DNA. Germline CDR1 is DFQATT and CDR2 is SNEGSKA (reference sequence). This CDR3 contains 15 residues. This CDR3 reads CSAAPGTGGATEAFF.

V usage is TRBV18 and J usage is TRBJ2-1; the D call from TCRdb, TRBD1, cannot be confirmed without DNA. Germline CDR1 is KGHSH and CDR2 is LQKENI. The CDR3 covers 15 residues. CDR3 sequence: CASSSGTGTNNEQFF.

The V gene is TRBV4-2, the J gene TRBJ2-1; TCRdb returns TRBD2, unconfirmable since there is no DNA. The CDR3 totals 16 residues. The germline V gene has CDR1 LGHNA and CDR2 YNFKEQ. This CDR3 is CASSRDGASGDNEQFF.

The chain recombines TRBV6-1 with TRBJ1-4; TCRdb outputs TRBD1, but without DNA this stays unchecked. CDR1 and CDR2 (germline): MNHNS, SASEGT. This CDR3 is 14 amino acids long. The CDR3 sequence is CASRTGTGGEKLFF.

The chain employs TRBV6-1 and TRBJ2-7. This CDR3 is 14 amino acids long. Germline CDR1 and CDR2: MNHNS and SASEGT. The chain's CDR3 is CASGIAGDSYEQYF.

This CDR3 reads CASSFGLAGNYEQYF. The chain uses TRBV7-9 and TRBJ2-7; as DNA is missing, the TRBD2 call by TCRdb cannot be tested. This CDR3 region has 15 residues. Germline values: CDR1 SEHNR, CDR2 FQNEAQ (reference sequence).

This chain links TRBV18 with TRBJ2-2; the D gene TCRdb calls, TRBD1, cannot be checked with no DNA. The CDR3 sequence is 14 residues long. Germline V gene lookup returns CDR1 KGHSH and CDR2 LQKENI. CDR3 region: CASSPGRGAGELFF. The entire variable domain, with the rest obtained from reference TRBV18 and TRBJ2-2, is as follows: NAGVMQNPRHLVRRRGQEARLRCSPMKGHSHVYWYRQLPEEGLKFMVYLQKENIIDESGMPKERFSAEFPKEGPSILRIQQVVRGDSAAYFCASSPGRGAGELFFGEGSRLTVL.